The 7 T cell receptor beta chains listed next were all sequenced from one sample in a study of cytotoxic CD8 clonotypes in ibrutinib-treated CLL. Clones were sequenced by immunoSEQ multiplex PCR, and TCRdb holds only the in-frame ones, with some missing. The table includes about 300,000 clones, 60% to 80% detected once. The source material was PBMCs, sampled at disease progression, from a patient treated with ibrutinib. The receptors here all came from a human donor with chronic lymphocytic leukemia.

The chain is built from TRBV29-1 and TRBJ2-7; D perhaps matches TRBD1 (9 bases). Trimming took 5 bases from V and 6 from J, leaving 20 bases between them. The germline CDR1 and CDR2 sequences are SQVTM and ANQGSEA. The CDR3 has 14 residues. The CDR3 sequence is CSVPGQGSGGEQYF. CDR3 sequence (DNA): TGCAGCGTTCCGGGACAGGGAAGCGGGGGCGAGCAGTACTTC.

CDR3 in amino acids: CASSSLGPVGYTF. The CDR3 region has the DNA TGTGCCAGCAGCTCCCTCGGGCCGGTGGGCTACACCTTC. V usage is TRBV7-2 and J usage is TRBJ1-2; D unclear. Deletions cut 4 bases from V and 8 bases from J, with 14 bases between. The V gene's germline CDR1 is SGHTA and CDR2 FQGNSA. The CDR3 extends over 13 amino acids.

This clone occurred a few times. The rearrangement joins TRBV7-9 to TRBJ2-1; TRBD1 matches at 7 bases. The CDR3 totals 14 residues. Unmatched junction bases numbered 7, after V lost 6 bases and J lost 5 bases. Looked up from germline, CDR1 is SEHNR and CDR2 is FQNEAQ (reference sequence). CDR3 sequence: CASRGQSTNNEQFF. CDR3 DNA: TGTGCCAGCAGGGGACAGTCCACGAACAATGAGCAGTTCTTC.

The V call is TRBV19, the J call TRBJ1-5; TRBD1 matches 11 bases. The CDR3 totals 15 residues. Trimming cost V 5 bases and J 6 bases; bases outside gene matches: 6. CDR1 is LNHDA and CDR2 is SQIVND in the germline V gene (reference sequence). DNA for the CDR3: TGTGCCAGTAGTCGAGGACAGGGGGCCTTTCAGCCCCAGCATTTT. Translation gives CASSRGQGAFQPQHF.

V gene TRBV9 combines with J gene TRBJ2-1; D may be TRBD1 or TRBD2 (5 bases each). The germline V and J ends were trimmed by 0 bases and 0 bases, with 16 bases remaining between them. The CDR3 consists of 18 residues. Germline CDR1 reads SGDLS; CDR2 reads YYNGEE. The CDR3 loop reads CASSVAPPGPLSYNEQFF. CDR3 DNA sequence: TGTGCCAGCAGCGTAGCTCCCCCGGGACCGCTCTCCTACAATGAGCAGTTCTTC.

The chain employs TRBV2 and TRBJ2-3, with TRBD1 identical over 12 bases. Losses at the gene ends were 5 bases for V and 2 bases for J; bases not matched to a gene: 2. The germline CDR1 and CDR2 sequences are SNHLY and FYNNEI. This CDR3 has 15 amino acids. The CDR3 DNA follows: TGTGCCAGCAGTCGGGACAGGGGGCTCACAGATACGCAGTATTTT. Amino acid sequence: CASSRDRGLTDTQYF.

This clone appeared once. J is TRBJ2-7 and V is TRBV19; TRBD2 matches at 11 bases. The V gene end was trimmed by 6 bases and the J gene end by 0 bases; junction bases not matched to a gene: 7. CDR3 length equals 16 residues. Germline values: CDR1 LNHDA, CDR2 SQIVND (reference sequence). Here the CDR3 reads CASSEPGLAASYEQYF. DNA of the CDR3: TGTGCCAGTAGCGAGCCGGGACTAGCGGCCTCCTACGAGCAGTACTTC.